The source of this T cell receptor beta chain is a study of Ad26.COV2.S vaccination and SARS-CoV-2 variants. The repertoire was sequenced with immunoSEQ multiplex PCR; TCRdb's copy has only in-frame clones and lacks some. The table lists about 330,000 clones, about nine tenths of them singletons. A single count supports this clone. Germline loops: CDR1 PRHDT, CDR2 FYEKMQ (reference sequence). V was pared by 5 bases and J by 6 bases, with 16 bases between. This CDR3 is built from 14 residues. Treatment indicated: approximately 18 received Ad26.COV2.S at low or high dose, single or two shots; about 5 received placebo; per-sample allocation not given. Day 63 after the first injection of vaccine or placebo was the sampling time.

Sequences were derived from peripheral blood, sampled in a trial of Ad26.COV2.S vaccine versus placebo. The TCR comes from a person between 18 and 65 years old who received the Ad26.COV2.S COVID-19 vaccine or a placebo. V and J are TRBV13 and TRBJ1-2; maybe TRBD1 (5 bases). The CDR3 region is CASSPQGIADGYTF. The CDR3 DNA reads as TGTGCCAGCAGCCCCCAGGGCATCGCGGATGGCTACACCTTC.